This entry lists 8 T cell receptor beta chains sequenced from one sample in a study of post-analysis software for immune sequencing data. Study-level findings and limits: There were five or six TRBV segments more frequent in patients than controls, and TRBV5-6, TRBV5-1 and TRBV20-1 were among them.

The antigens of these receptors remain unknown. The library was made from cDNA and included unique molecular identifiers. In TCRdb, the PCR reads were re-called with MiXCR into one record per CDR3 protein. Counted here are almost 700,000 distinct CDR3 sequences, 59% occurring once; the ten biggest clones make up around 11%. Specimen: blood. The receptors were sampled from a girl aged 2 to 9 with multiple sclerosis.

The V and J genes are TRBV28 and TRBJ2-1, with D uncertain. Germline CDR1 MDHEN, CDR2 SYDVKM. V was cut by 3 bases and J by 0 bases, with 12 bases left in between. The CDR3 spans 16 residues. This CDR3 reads CASSLWAASSYNEQFF. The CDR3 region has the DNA TGTGCCAGCAGTTTGTGGGCCGCTAGCTCCTACAATGAGCAGTTCTTC.

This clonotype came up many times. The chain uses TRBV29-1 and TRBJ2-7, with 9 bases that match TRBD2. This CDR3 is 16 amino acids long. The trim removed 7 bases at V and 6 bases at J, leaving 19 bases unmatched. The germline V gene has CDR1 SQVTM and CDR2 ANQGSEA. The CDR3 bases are TGCAGCGCTAGCGGGACTGCAATTGGGTCTGGGGGCGAGCAGTACTTC. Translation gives CSASGTAIGSGGEQYF.

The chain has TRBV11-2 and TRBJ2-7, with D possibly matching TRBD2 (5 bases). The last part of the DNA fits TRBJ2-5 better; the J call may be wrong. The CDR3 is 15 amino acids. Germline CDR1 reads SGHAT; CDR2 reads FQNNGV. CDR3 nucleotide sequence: TGTGCCAGCAGCTTAGGGGGTTGGAGGAGAGAGACCCAGTACTTC. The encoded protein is CASSLGGWRRETQYF.

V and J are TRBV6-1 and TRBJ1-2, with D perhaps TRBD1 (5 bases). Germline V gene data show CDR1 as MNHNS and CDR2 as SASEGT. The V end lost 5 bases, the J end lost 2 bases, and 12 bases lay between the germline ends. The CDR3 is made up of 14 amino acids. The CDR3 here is CASSSLGGNYGYTF. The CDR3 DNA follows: TGTGCCAGCAGTTCCTTGGGGGGGAACTATGGCTACACCTTC.

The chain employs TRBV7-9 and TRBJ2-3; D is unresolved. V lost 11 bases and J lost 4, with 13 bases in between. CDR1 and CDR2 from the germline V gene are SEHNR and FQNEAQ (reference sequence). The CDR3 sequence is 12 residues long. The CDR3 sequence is CAGTEWADTQYF. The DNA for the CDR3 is TGTGCCGGAACTGAGTGGGCAGATACGCAGTATTTT.

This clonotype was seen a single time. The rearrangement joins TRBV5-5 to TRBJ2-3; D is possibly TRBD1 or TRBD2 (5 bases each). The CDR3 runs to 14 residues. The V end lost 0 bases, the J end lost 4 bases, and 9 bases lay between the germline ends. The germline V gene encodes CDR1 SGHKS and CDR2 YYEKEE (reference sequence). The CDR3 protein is CASSLVGVADTQYF. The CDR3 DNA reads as TGTGCCAGCAGCTTGGTGGGGGTCGCAGATACGCAGTATTTT.

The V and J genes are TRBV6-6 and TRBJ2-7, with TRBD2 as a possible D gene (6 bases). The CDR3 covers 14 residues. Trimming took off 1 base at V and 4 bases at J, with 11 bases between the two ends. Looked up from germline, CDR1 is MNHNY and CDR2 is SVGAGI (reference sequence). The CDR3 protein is CASSYYWGVYEQYF. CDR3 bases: TGTGCCAGCAGTTACTATTGGGGGGTATACGAGCAGTACTTC.

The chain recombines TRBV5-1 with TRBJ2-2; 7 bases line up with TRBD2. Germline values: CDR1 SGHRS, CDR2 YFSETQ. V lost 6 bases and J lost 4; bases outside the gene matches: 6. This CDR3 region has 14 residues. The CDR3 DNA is TGCGCCAGCACCGTGGCGGGGGTCACCGGGGAGCTGTTTTTT. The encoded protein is CASTVAGVTGELFF.